This section outlines one T cell receptor (beta chain) sequence together with its context. This specimen comes from a study of T cell changes during pregnancy in multiple sclerosis. Only in-frame clones appear in the TCRdb table, and some are missing; sequencing was by immunoSEQ multiplex PCR. The repertoire holds 20,000 to 25,000 clones, with roughly 90% as singletons. Germline V gene sequence: CDR1 SGHTA, CDR2 FQGNSA. J was trimmed by 6 bases and V by 4 bases; bases with no gene match: 2. This CDR3 comprises 14 residues. The specimen comprised CD4+ T cells from peripheral blood mononuclear cells, sampled in the third trimester of pregnancy. The TCR was taken from a female donor with multiple sclerosis, enrolled in a pregnancy study. This chain uses TRBV7-2 with TRBJ1-6; 8 bases match TRBD1. Here the CDR3 DNA reads TGTGCCAGCAGCTCGGGACAGGCTAATTCACCCCTCCACTTT. Translation: CASSSGQANSPLHF.